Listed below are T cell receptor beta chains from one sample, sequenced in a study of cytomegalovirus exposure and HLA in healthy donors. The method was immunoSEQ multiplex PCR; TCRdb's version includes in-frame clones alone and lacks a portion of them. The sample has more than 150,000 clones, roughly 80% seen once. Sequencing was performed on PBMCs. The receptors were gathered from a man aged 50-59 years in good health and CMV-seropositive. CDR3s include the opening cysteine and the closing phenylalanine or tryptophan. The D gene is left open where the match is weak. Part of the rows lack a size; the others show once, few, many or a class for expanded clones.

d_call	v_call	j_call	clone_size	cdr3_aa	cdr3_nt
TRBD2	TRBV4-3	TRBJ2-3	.	CASSQELREGADTQYF	TGCGCCAGCAGCCAAGAATTGAGGGAGGGAGCAGATACGCAGTATTTT
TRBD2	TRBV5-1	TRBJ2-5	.	CASSLGTSGGASETQYF	TGCGCCAGCAGCTTGGGGACTAGCGGGGGGGCCTCGGAGACCCAGTACTTC
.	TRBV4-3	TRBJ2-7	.	CASSPSRVGEQYF	TGCGCCAGCAGCCCTAGTCGGGTCGGCGAGCAGTACTTC
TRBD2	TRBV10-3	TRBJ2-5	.	CAISESGTSGGQETQYF	TGTGCCATCAGTGAGTCCGGGACTAGCGGAGGCCAAGAGACCCAGTACTTC
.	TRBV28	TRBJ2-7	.	CASRDFRYEQYF	TGTGCCAGCAGGGACTTCCGTTACGAGCAGTACTTC
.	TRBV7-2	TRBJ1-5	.	CASSLLTVINQPQHF	TGTGCCAGCAGCTTACTGACAGTTATTAATCAGCCCCAGCATTTT
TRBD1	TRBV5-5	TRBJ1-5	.	CASSWGTDQPQHF	TGTGCCAGCAGCTGGGGGACAGATCAGCCCCAGCATTTT
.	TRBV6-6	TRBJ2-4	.	CASKGDIAKNIQYF	TGTGCCAGCAAAGGGGACATAGCCAAAAACATTCAGTACTTC
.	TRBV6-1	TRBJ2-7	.	CASSEDRMGGYEQYF	TGTGCCAGCAGTGAGGACCGAATGGGGGGCTACGAGCAGTACTTC
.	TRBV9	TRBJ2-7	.	CASSVGTGQSYEQYF	TGTGCCAGCAGCGTAGGAACAGGTCAATCCTACGAGCAGTACTTC
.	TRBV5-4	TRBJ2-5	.	CASSLDRQETQYF	TGTGCCAGCAGCCTCGACAGGCAAGAGACCCAGTACTTC
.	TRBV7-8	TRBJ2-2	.	CASSLGLGNTGELFF	TGTGCCAGCAGCTTAGGACTAGGGAACACCGGGGAGCTGTTTTTT
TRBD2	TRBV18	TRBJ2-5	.	CASSVTSGRLKTQYF	TGTGCCAGCTCAGTTACTAGCGGGAGGTTAAAGACCCAGTACTTC
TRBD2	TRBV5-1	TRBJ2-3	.	CASSAPLAARGDTQYF	TGCGCCAGCAGCGCACCGCTAGCGGCGCGCGGGGATACGCAGTATTTT
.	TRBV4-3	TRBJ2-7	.	CASSRDKAYEQYF	TGCGCCAGCAGCCGGGACAAGGCCTACGAGCAGTACTTC
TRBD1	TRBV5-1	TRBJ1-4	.	CASSLGGTGNFNEKLFF	TGCGCCAGCAGCTTGGGGGGGACAGGGAACTTTAATGAAAAACTGTTTTTT
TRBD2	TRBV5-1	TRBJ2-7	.	CASSPGGTKSSYEQYF	TGCGCCAGCAGCCCGGGGGGGACCAAAAGCTCCTACGAGCAGTACTTC
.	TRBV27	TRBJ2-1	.	CASSPGRGRNEQFF	TGTGCCAGCAGTCCCGGGCGGGGTCGCAATGAGCAGTTCTTC
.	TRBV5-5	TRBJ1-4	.	CASSLPEGTRNEKLFF	TGTGCCAGCAGCTTACCTGAGGGGACAAGAAATGAAAAACTGTTTTTT
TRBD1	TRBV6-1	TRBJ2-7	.	CASSERDRVYEQYF	TGTGCCAGCAGTGAAAGGGACAGAGTCTACGAGCAGTACTTC
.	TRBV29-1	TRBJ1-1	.	CSVEESYTEAFF	TGCAGCGTTGAAGAGTCGTACACTGAAGCTTTCTTT
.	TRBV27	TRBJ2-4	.	CASSSYSPESIQYF	TGTGCCAGCAGTTCCTATTCCCCCGAGAGCATTCAGTACTTC
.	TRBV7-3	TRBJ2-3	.	CASSSIGSSTDTQYF	TGTGCCAGCAGCTCGATCGGTTCTAGCACAGATACGCAGTATTTT
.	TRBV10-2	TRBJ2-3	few	CASSVGGADTQYF	TGCGCCAGCAGTGTAGGGGGTGCAGATACGCAGTATTTT
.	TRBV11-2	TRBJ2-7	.	CASSSPRQAAYEQYF	TGTGCCAGCAGTTCCCCGAGACAGGCCGCCTACGAGCAGTACTTC
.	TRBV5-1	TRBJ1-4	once	CASSADSGTNEKLFF	TGCGCCAGCAGCGCTGACAGTGGAACTAATGAAAAACTGTTTTTT
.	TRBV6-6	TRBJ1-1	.	CASTYRQNTEAFF	TGTGCCAGCACATACAGACAGAACACTGAAGCTTTCTTT
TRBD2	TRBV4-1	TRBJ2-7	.	CASSQVAGGPGQYF	TGCGCCAGCAGCCAAGTGGCGGGAGGGCCTGGGCAGTACTTC
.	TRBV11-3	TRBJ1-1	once	CASSAQRGMNTEAFF	TGTGCCAGCAGTGCCCAGAGGGGGATGAACACTGAAGCTTTCTTT
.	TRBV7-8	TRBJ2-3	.	CASSLRGPSTDTQYF	TGTGCCAGCAGCTTACGGGGTCCTTCCACAGATACGCAGTATTTT
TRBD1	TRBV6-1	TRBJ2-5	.	CASSDPGTGIETQYF	TGTGCCAGCAGTGACCCCGGGACAGGGATAGAGACCCAGTACTTC
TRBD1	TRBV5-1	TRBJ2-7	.	CASSPGQGLGEQYF	TGCGCCAGCAGCCCGGGACAGGGATTGGGCGAGCAGTACTTC
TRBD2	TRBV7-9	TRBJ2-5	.	CASSHAGTSGSQYF	TGTGCCAGCAGCCACGCCGGGACTAGCGGGAGCCAGTACTTC
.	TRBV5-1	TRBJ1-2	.	CASSGARALSGYTF	TGCGCCAGCAGCGGCGCCAGGGCTCTATCTGGCTACACCTTC
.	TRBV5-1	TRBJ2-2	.	CASSLDRVATRGAGELFF	TGCGCCAGCAGCTTGGATCGTGTGGCGACTAGGGGAGCCGGGGAGCTGTTTTTT
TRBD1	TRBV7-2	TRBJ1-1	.	CASSSRGPATEAFF	TGTGCCAGCAGCTCTAGGGGGCCCGCCACTGAAGCTTTCTTT
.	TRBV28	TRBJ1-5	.	CASSLWSQGGQPQHF	TGTGCCAGCAGTTTATGGTCCCAGGGTGGTCAGCCCCAGCATTTT
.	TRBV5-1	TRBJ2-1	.	CASSLVLSGNEQFF	TGCGCCAGCAGCTTGGTTTTGTCAGGCAATGAGCAGTTCTTC
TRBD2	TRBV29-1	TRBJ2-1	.	CSARRTSGRGAYNEQFF	TGCAGCGCCCGTCGGACTAGCGGGAGAGGAGCCTACAATGAGCAGTTCTTC
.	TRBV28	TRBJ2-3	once	CASSFGGTDTQYF	TGTGCCAGCAGTTTTGGAGGCACAGATACGCAGTATTTT
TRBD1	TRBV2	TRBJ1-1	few	CASSRGRSTEAFF	TGTGCCAGCAGTAGGGGGCGCAGCACTGAAGCTTTCTTT
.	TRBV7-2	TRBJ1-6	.	CASSLDRSIPLHF	TGTGCCAGCAGCTTAGACAGGAGTATTCCCCTCCACTTT
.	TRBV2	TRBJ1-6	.	CASSEAGDNSPLHF	TGTGCCAGCAGTGAAGCCGGGGATAATTCACCCCTCCACTTT
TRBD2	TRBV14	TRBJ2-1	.	CASSQLTRLAGGPNEQFF	TGTGCCAGCAGCCAACTGACCCGACTAGCGGGAGGGCCTAATGAGCAGTTCTTC
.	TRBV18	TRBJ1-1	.	CASSPIEYTEAFF	TGTGCCAGCTCACCAATAGAATACACTGAAGCTTTCTTT
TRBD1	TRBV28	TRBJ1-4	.	CASSPVQGDSEKLFF	TGTGCCAGCAGCCCAGTACAGGGGGATAGTGAAAAACTGTTTTTT